This is a list of T cell receptor beta chains from one sample in a study of shared clonotypes between healthy human individuals. Assay used: immunoSEQ multiplex PCR; TCRdb lists only in-frame clones, some missing. The sample holds over 2,000,000 clones, about 93% seen once. Input material: naive CD8+ T cells from PBMCs. The receptors come from a man between 18 and 29 years old in good health. Some clones in this sample may be carry-over from other donors' samples. CDR3s include the opening cysteine and the closing phenylalanine or tryptophan. D genes are given only for firm matches. Size values are once, few and many counts, or a class for expanded clones, and some rows have none.

v_gene	j_gene	abundance	d_gene	CDR3nt	CDR3aa
TRBV7-8	TRBJ2-7	.	.	TGTGCCAGCAGCTTAGCAGCCCTCTCCGGGGCCTACTCCTACGAGCAGTACTTC	CASSLAALSGAYSYEQYF
TRBV19	TRBJ2-1	.	.	TGTGCCAGTAGTCATGTGGGAACCTACAATGAGCAGTTCTTC	CASSHVGTYNEQFF
TRBV7-9	TRBJ2-6	once	.	TGTGCCAGCAGCCTGAACGGGTCTCCCGTCCCTGGGGCCAACGTCCTGACTTTC	CASSLNGSPVPGANVLTF
TRBV7-3	TRBJ2-5	.	.	TGTGCCAGGGGAGCCCAGTACTTC	CARGAQYF
TRBV15	TRBJ2-5	.	.	TGTGCCACCAGCAGCAGGACAGACCAAGAGACCCAGTACTTC	CATSSRTDQETQYF
TRBV9	TRBJ1-5	.	.	TGTGCCAGCAGCGGAGACCCGGGGGTAAATCAGCCCCAGCATTTT	CASSGDPGVNQPQHF
TRBV7-9	TRBJ1-2	.	.	TGTGCCAGCAGCTTAGTAGTTGGACAACCTAACTATGGCTACACCTTC	CASSLVVGQPNYGYTF
TRBV27	TRBJ2-7	once	.	TGTGCCAGCAGTTTAATGTCCCCTGACCACATGCAGTACTTC	CASSLMSPDHMQYF
TRBV29-1	TRBJ1-2	.	.	TGCAGCGTTTTCGACAGGAACTATGGCTACACCTTC	CSVFDRNYGYTF
TRBV4-3	TRBJ2-7	.	.	TGCGCCAGCAGCCAAGATAGCGGGACAGGGTTCTACGAGCAGTACTTC	CASSQDSGTGFYEQYF
TRBV6-5	TRBJ1-2	.	.	TGTGCCAGCAGTTACAGGGCTTCCTATGGCTACACCTTC	CASSYRASYGYTF
TRBV19	TRBJ1-1	.	.	TGTGCCAGTAGTATGGGGGGGTCGAACACTGAAGCTTTCTTT	CASSMGGSNTEAFF
TRBV28	TRBJ2-1	.	.	TGTGCCAGCAGTTTGCTGCGGAGCTCCTACAATGAGCAGTTCTTC	CASSLLRSSYNEQFF
TRBV4-3	TRBJ2-1	.	.	TGCGCCAGCAGCCAAGATTGGGACAACTACAATGAGCAGTTCTTC	CASSQDWDNYNEQFF
TRBV15	TRBJ2-7	.	TRBD1	TGTGCCACCAGCAGTGCCCCCGGGACAGAAAGCTACGAGCAGTACTTC	CATSSAPGTESYEQYF
TRBV5-4	TRBJ2-3	.	.	TGTGCCAGCAGCTTGGGGTCCGAGCGTGCACATACGCAGTATTTT	CASSLGSERAHTQYF
TRBV11-2	TRBJ2-7	.	.	TGTGCCAGCAGCCCCGGCTACGAGCAGTACTTC	CASSPGYEQYF
TRBV2	TRBJ1-4	.	.	TGTGCCAGCAGAAGACCGGGACCCACCAATGAAAAACTGTTTTTT	CASRRPGPTNEKLFF
TRBV19	TRBJ2-1	.	TRBD1	TGTGCCAGTAGTCTATTACGGACAGGGGGGCAACACAATGAGCAGTTCTTC	CASSLLRTGGQHNEQFF
TRBV6-5	TRBJ2-7	.	.	TGTGCCAGCAGTTATGCCAGGGACTCCTACGAGCAGTACTTC	CASSYARDSYEQYF
TRBV9	TRBJ2-3	.	TRBD1	TGTGCCAGCAGCGGGCGAACAGGGGGCCCCGCCCCAGATACGCAGTATTTT	CASSGRTGGPAPDTQYF
TRBV29-1	TRBJ2-2	once	.	TGCAGCGTTGAACGGTTGGACAACGGGGAGCTGTTTTTT	CSVERLDNGELFF
TRBV19	TRBJ2-2	.	.	TGTGCCAGTAGTGACCCAGGGGTAGGGAGGACCGGGGAGCTGTTTTTT	CASSDPGVGRTGELFF
TRBV5-1	TRBJ1-6	.	TRBD1	TGCGCCAGCAGAGTATCCGGGACAGGGTATAATTCACCCCTCCACTTT	CASRVSGTGYNSPLHF
TRBV14	TRBJ2-1	.	.	TGTGCCAGCAGCCAAGATCAAGCCGGGAGCTCCTACAATGAGCAGTTCTTC	CASSQDQAGSSYNEQFF
TRBV9	TRBJ2-1	.	.	TGTGCCAGCAGCGTAGGGGGGACGGATGAGCAGTTCTTC	CASSVGGTDEQFF
TRBV5-1	TRBJ2-1	.	.	TGCGCCAGCCGGCTGGGGGCAGGGGCTTATGTAGAGCAGTTCTTC	CASRLGAGAYVEQFF
TRBV25-1	TRBJ1-1	.	.	TGTGCCAGCAGTTGGGGGCAGGGTTTGAACACTGAAGCTTTCTTT	CASSWGQGLNTEAFF
TRBV27	TRBJ1-4	.	TRBD1	TGTGCCAGCAGTCCTACAGGGGCTAACGAAAAACTGTTTTTT	CASSPTGANEKLFF